Below, one T cell receptor beta chain is given with its context. Its cognate antigen is unknown. The entry originates in a study of siplizumab effects on memory and regulatory T cells. General study points: No assignable naive or memory phenotype existed for roughly 75-97% of proliferating CD4+ or CD8+ clones.

V shed 4 bases, J shed 5 bases, and the junction held 11 bases outside the gene matches. CDR3 length equals 15 residues. Germline V gene lookup returns CDR1 SGHKS and CDR2 YYEKEE (reference sequence). TCR templates, 80,000 to 100,000 per sample, were assayed. Libraries were prepared by immunoSEQ multiplex PCR; TCRdb keeps only in-frame clonotypes and omits some of them. The sample shows some 110,000 clones, roughly 92% of them seen only once. The chain links TRBV5-5 to TRBJ1-2, with 7 nucleotides matching TRBD1. The clonotype was recovered from a human donor in good health. Sample: Tregs sorted from blood. The CDR3 region is CASSKTGTALYGYTF. As DNA, the CDR3 is TGTGCCAGCAGCAAAACCGGGACAGCCCTTTATGGCTACACCTTC.